This entry features one TCR beta chain sequence. These data originate in a study of cytomegalovirus exposure and HLA in healthy donors. A multiplex PCR was run with 60 Vbeta primers and 13 Jbeta primers. The assay was immunoSEQ multiplex PCR, and TCRdb's table has in-frame clones only and misses some. The sample is made up of about 48,000 clones, and the top ten hold about 6% of it. Trimming removed 2 bases at V and 7 bases at J, with 12 bases between. This CDR3 spans 14 amino acids. Germline V gene sequence: CDR1 MDHEN, CDR2 SYDVKM. The V and J genes are TRBV28 and TRBJ2-1; D gene uncertain. The sequencing input was PBMCs. This TCR was sampled from a male donor in good health and CMV-seropositive. The CDR3 bases are TGTGCCAGCAGTTTAGGAGCCTTATCAAATGAGCAGTTCTTC. As protein: CASSLGALSNEQFF.